This T cell receptor beta chain was obtained from a study of cytomegalovirus exposure and HLA in healthy donors. Study-wide background: A later analysis reported the same platform for the roughly 120 validation repertoires and the roughly 670 first-cohort repertoires.

General study findings and limits: As confirmed in vitro, a few CMV-associated chains were specific for CMV antigens. Cytomegalovirus status was reportedly diagnosed by the classifier with high sensitivity and specificity.

Comments on this clone: The antigen remains undetermined.

Looked up from germline, CDR1 is MNHEY and CDR2 is SVGAGI. The CDR3 contains 15 residues. V lost 4 bases to trimming and J lost 2 bases; unmatched junction nucleotides: 3. Profiled with immunoSEQ multiplex PCR; TCRdb holds only in-frame clones, not every one. In the table there are roughly 95,000 clones, 85% of which are singletons. The sequence was obtained from a man aged 18-30 years in good health and CMV-seropositive. The chain employs TRBV6-5 and TRBJ1-3; 9 nucleotides line up with TRBD1. Material for sequencing was PBMCs. For the CDR3, the DNA is TGTGCCAGCAGTTTACAGGGGGCGACTGGAAACACCATATATTTT. Its protein is CASSLQGATGNTIYF.